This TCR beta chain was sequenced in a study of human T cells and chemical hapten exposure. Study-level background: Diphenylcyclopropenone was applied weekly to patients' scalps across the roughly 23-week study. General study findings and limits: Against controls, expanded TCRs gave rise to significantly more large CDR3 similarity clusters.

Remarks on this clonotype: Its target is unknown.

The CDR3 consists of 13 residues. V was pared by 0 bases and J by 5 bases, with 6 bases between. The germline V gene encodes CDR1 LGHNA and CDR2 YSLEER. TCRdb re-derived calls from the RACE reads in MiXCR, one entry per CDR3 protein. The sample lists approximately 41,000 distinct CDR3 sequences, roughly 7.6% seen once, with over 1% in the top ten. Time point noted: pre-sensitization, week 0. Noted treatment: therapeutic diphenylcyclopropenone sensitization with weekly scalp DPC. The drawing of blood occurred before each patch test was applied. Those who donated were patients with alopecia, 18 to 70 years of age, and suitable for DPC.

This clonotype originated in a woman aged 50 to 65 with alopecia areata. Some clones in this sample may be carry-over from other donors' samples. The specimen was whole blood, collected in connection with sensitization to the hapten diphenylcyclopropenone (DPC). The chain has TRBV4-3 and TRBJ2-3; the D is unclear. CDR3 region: CASSQERRDTQYF. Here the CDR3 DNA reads TGCGCCAGCAGCCAAGAGCGAAGAGATACGCAGTATTTT.